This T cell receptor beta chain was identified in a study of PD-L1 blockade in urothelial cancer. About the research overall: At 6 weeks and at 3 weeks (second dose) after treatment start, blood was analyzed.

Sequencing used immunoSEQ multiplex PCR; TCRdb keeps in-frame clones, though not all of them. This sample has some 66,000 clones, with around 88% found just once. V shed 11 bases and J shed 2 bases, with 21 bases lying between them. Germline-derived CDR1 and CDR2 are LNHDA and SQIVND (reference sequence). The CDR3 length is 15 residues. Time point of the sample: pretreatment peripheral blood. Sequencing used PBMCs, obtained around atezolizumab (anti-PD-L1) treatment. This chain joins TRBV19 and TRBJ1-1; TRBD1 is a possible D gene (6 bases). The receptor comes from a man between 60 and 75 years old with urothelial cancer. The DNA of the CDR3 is TGTGCCGGATCGTCCCGTTCGGGGGGCAACACTGAAGCTTTCTTT. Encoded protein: CAGSSRSGGNTEAFF.